The 10 T cell receptor beta chains below were found in one sample sequenced in a study of breast tumors, draining lymph nodes, adjacent tissues (dated by TCRdb to the mid-2010s). Lymph node samples were obtained from the axillary draining lymph nodes of breast cancer patients. Preparation of the library involved multiplex PCR. Sequencer: Illumina HiSeq 2000. Through fastp at Q25 and MiXCR, TCRdb rebuilt clones from the public reads, retaining in-frame beta chains. Identical CDR3 protein sequences are pooled into one entry, listed with their most common genes and DNA. The sample table shows a few hundred thousand distinct CDR3 sequences, and 30% to 35% are seen once. The ten largest clones take up approximately 3.5% of the sample. Material for sequencing was axillary lymph node tissue. Receptor source: a female donor with breast cancer. Some clones in this sample may be carry-over from other donors' samples.

The sample holds many counts of this clonotype. The chain employs TRBV5-1 and TRBJ2-1; no reliable D call. Trimming removed 4 bases from V and 5 bases from J, with 16 bases in between. The CDR3 has 15 amino acids. Germline V CDR1 and CDR2: SGHRS, YFSETQ. The CDR3 nucleotides are TGCGCCAGCAGCGCGTCTATAGAGCGTAACAATGAGCAGTTCTTC. Its translation: CASSASIERNNEQFF.

Worth noting for this clonotype: An end of the junction does not agree with germline; a read error may underlie this. The chain has TRBV9 and TRBJ2-3, with 10 bases lining up with TRBD2. Per the germline V gene, CDR1 is SGDLS and CDR2 is YYNGEE. The CDR3 totals 15 residues. This chain's CDR3 is CASSHTSGKTDTQYF. In DNA, the CDR3 is TGCGCCAGCAGCCACACTAGCGGGAAGACAGATACGCAGTATTTT. The full variable domain, with the rest looked up from reference TRBV9 and TRBJ2-3, is DSGVTQTPKHLITATGQRVTLRCSPRSGDLSVYWYQQSLDQGLQFLIQYYNGEERAKGNILERFSAQQFPDLHSELNLSSLELGDSALYFCASSHTSGKTDTQYFGPGTRLTVL.

This clonotype was seen at least ten times. V gene TRBV29-1 combines with J gene TRBJ1-2; possible D gene TRBD1, 6 bases. V gave up 6 bases and J gave up 1 base, with 18 bases separating them. The germline V gene has CDR1 SQVTM and CDR2 ANQGSEA. The length of the CDR3 is 15 residues. CDR3: CSVKQGITFNYGYTF. The CDR3, as DNA: TGCAGCGTCAAACAGGGAATTACGTTTAACTATGGCTACACCTTC. The full variable domain, with the rest looked up from reference TRBV29-1 and TRBJ1-2, is SAVISQKPSRDICQRGTSLTIQCQVDSQVTMMFWYRQQPGQSLTLIATANQGSEATYESGFVIDKFPISRPNLTFSTLTVSNMSPEDSSIYLCSVKQGITFNYGYTFGSGTRLTVV.

This chain connects TRBV6-6 to TRBJ2-1; 8 nucleotides match TRBD1. CDR3 length equals 14 residues. V lost 5 bases and J lost 9; bases outside the gene matches: 9. CDR1 and CDR2 (germline): MNHNY, SVGAGI (reference sequence). The CDR3 DNA follows: TGTGCCAGCAGTCACGGGGCAGGGGGCGTTGAGCAGTTCTTC. Translated, it gives CASSHGAGGVEQFF.

The rearrangement uses TRBV7-2 and TRBJ1-1; weak D call: TRBD1 (6 bases). This CDR3 spans 14 amino acids. Deletions cut 3 bases from V and 4 bases from J, with 12 bases between. Germline values: CDR1 SGHTA, CDR2 FQGNSA. In DNA form, the CDR3 reads TGTGCCAGCAGCTTTCAGGGGCCTGGCACTGAAGCTTTCTTT. Its protein is CASSFQGPGTEAFF.

This clonotype was seen repeatedly, ten times or more. The chain combines TRBV28 with TRBJ1-2; tentatively, D is TRBD1 (5 bases). Germline V CDR1 and CDR2: MDHEN, SYDVKM. Trimming pared 2 bases from V and 4 bases from J, leaving 8 bases between. The CDR3 spans 13 residues. CDR3 in DNA: TGTGCCAGCAGTTTACGGGGACCCTATGGCTACACCTTC. It encodes CASSLRGPYGYTF.

In regard to this clonotype: A much larger clonotype is one base distant, so this may be a read error. This sequence joins TRBV7-2 and TRBJ1-3; D possibly corresponds to TRBD1 (5 bases). Germline-derived CDR1 and CDR2 are SGHTA and FQGNSA. The CDR3 sequence is 17 residues long. The CDR3 DNA is TGTGCCAGCAGCTTAACGTCTCACGGGGCCTCTGGAAACCCCATATATTTT. As protein: CASSLTSHGASGNPIYF.

Many counts were recorded for this clonotype. This chain links TRBV24-1 with TRBJ1-5; perhaps TRBD1 as D (5 bases). V gave up 9 bases and J gave up 5 bases, with 10 bases separating them. Germline V CDR1 and CDR2: KGHDR, SFDVKD. CDR3 length: 12 residues. The DNA of the CDR3 is TGTGCCACCTCTCCGGGGGATCAGCCCCAGCATTTT. Translation gives CATSPGDQPQHF.

J is TRBJ1-2 and V is TRBV20-1; D perhaps matches TRBD1 (6 bases). V was pared by 1 base and J by 2 bases, with 11 bases between. This CDR3 has 14 residues. Germline assignment: CDR1 DFQATT and CDR2 SNEGSKA (reference sequence). The chain's CDR3 is CSARGGTPNYGYTF. The CDR3 region has the DNA TGCAGTGCTAGAGGGGGGACACCCAACTATGGCTACACCTTC.

The chain employs TRBV20-1 and TRBJ2-3, with D possibly being TRBD1 (6 bases). V was trimmed by 4 bases and J by 0 bases, leaving 14 bases between them. Germline CDR1 and CDR2: DFQATT and SNEGSKA (reference sequence). This CDR3 region has 15 residues. CDR3 sequence (DNA): TGCAGTGCTACTCCGGGACACTCTAGCACAGATACGCAGTATTTT. It codes for CSATPGHSSTDTQYF.